The clone carrying this TCR beta chain was observed at least ten times. Its antigen is currently unknown. TCRdb analysed the reads with MiXCR anew, one entry per CDR3 protein. The table shows 150,000 to 200,000 distinct CDR3 sequences, with around 20% occurring only once. This record belongs to a study of T cell repertoires in cytomegalovirus infection. Study overall: CMV infection plus the matching HLA type was flagged by public TCR beta signatures. Whole-study findings and limits: Frequencies of public TCR beta families were cumulated, and this identified carriers of CMV plus the relevant HLA. HLA-C-restricted, CMV-specific TCR beta clonotypes were dominant ex vivo.

CDR3 length equals 12 residues. Germline V CDR1 and CDR2: LNHDA, SQIVND (reference sequence). V was clipped by 5 bases and J by 6 bases, with 11 bases between them. This TCR derives from a human donor in good health (CMV status not recorded). Some clones in this sample may be carry-over from other donors' samples. The genes are TRBV19 and TRBJ2-7, with D perhaps given as TRBD1 or TRBD2 (5 bases each). The sample taken for sequencing was PBMCs. CDR3 coding DNA: TGTGCCAGTAGTCCGTCTGGGACCGAGCAGTACTTC. Amino acids: CASSPSGTEQYF.